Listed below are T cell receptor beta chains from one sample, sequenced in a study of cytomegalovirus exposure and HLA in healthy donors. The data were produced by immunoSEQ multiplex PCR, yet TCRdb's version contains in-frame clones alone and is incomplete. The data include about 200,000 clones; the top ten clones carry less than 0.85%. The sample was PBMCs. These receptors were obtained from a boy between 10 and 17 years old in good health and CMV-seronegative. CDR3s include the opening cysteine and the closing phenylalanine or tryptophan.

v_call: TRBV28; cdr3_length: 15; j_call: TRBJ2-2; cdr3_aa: CASSLTRLNTGELFF
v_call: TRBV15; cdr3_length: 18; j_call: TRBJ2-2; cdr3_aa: CATSRYKGQTLNTGELFF
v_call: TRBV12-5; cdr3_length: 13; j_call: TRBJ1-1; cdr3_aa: CASGTGGFTEAFF
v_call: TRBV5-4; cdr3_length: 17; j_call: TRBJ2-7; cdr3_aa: CASSRGPGTSVPYEQYF
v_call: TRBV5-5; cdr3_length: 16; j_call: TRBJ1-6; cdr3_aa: CASSSGHSLPPLPLHF
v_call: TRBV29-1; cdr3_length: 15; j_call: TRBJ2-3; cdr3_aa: CSANGLAGGADTQYF
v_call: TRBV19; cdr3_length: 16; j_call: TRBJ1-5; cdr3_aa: CASSLTHRDSNQPQHF
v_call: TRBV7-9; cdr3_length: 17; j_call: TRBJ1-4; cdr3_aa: CASSLIGTGGVWEKLFF
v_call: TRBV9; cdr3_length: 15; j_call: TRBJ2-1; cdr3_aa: CASSVWTSEGDEQFF
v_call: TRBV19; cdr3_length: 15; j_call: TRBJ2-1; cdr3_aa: CASSIRSGGANEQFF
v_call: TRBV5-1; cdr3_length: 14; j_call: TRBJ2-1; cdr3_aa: CASSSMDSINEQFF
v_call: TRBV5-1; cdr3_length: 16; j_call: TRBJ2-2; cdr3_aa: CASTLSGRGNTGELFF
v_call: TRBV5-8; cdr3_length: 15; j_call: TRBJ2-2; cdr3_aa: CASSGDSHFTGELFF
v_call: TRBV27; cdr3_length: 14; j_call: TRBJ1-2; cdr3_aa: CASSSYRVPGGYTF
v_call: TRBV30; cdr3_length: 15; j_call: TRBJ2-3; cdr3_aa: CAWDYRGGSTDTQYF
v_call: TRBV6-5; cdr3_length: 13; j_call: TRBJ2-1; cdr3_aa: CASSSGQLNEQFF
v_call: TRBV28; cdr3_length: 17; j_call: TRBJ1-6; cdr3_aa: CASRTVGTGSNNSPLHF
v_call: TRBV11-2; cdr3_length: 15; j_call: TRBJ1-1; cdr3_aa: CASSLDSGGFTEAFF
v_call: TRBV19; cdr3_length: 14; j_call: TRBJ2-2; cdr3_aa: CASDDTPNTGELFF
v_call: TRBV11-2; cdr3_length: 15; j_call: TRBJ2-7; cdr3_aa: CASTQGSGTTYEQYF
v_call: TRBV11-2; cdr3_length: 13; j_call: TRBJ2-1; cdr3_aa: CASSFFQGDEQFF
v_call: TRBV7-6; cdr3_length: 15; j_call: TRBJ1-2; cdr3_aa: CASSLEKGHNYGYTF
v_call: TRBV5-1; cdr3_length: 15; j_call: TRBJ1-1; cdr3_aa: CASSLDPSGGTEAFF
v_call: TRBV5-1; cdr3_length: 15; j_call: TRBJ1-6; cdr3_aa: CASSSRESYNSPLHF
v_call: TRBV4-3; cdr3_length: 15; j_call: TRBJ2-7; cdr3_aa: CASSPRSGAYYEQYF
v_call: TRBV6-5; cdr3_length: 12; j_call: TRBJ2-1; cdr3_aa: CASRTLPGEQFF
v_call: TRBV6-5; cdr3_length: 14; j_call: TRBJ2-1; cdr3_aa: CATTRGSSYNEQFF
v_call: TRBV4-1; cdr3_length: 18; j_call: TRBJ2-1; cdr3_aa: CASSLRTSGGDSYNEQFF
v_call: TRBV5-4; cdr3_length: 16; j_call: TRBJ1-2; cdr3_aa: CASSGRDRAFNYGYTF
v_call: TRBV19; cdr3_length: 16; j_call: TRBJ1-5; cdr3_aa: CASSIGNRPGNQPQHF
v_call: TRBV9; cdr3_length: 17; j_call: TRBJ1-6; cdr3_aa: CASSASTAQTVIQPLHF
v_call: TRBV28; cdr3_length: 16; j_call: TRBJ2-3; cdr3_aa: CASSSLLAGTADTQYF
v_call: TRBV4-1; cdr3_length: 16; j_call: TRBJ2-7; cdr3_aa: CASSQSPGQGLREQYF
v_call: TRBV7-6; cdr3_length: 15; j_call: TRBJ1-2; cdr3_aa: CASSPRDYRGYGYTF
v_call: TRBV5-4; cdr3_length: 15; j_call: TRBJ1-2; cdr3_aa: CASSLAQGQFYGYTF
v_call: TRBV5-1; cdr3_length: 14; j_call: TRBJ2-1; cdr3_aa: CASGPGVSYNEQFF
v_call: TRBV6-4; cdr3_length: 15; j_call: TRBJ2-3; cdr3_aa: CASSLRLADTDTQYF
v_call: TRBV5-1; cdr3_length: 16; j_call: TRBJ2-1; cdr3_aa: CASSSSSGGFIDEQFF
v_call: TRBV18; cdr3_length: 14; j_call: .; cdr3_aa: CASSPLDSFGEQYF
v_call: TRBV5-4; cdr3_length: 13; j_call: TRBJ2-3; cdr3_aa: CATAESQGDTQYF
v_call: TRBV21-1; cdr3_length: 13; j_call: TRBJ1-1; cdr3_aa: CASSTGLNTEAFF
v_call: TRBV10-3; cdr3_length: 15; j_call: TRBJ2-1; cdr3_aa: CAISEASGGMDEQFF